The clone carrying this TCR beta chain has at least ten counts. Its antigen is undetermined. V was trimmed by 7 bases and J by 10 bases, leaving 14 bases between them. This CDR3 is 12 amino acids long. Germline V gene lookup returns CDR1 MDHEN and CDR2 SYDVKM. This record belongs to a study of neurological immune-mediated disorders. Overall study findings and caveats: None of the CDR3 amino acid sequences in expanded clones turned up in more than one subject, which points to private repertoires in all groups.

cDNA was made by 5'RACE with 10-nucleotide random UMIs. Whenever a sequencing run was performed, it yielded over 200 million TCR-beta sequences from 15-18 subjects. TCRdb passed the 5' RACE reads through MiXCR, listing each CDR3 protein once. The repertoire consists of 11,000 to 15,000 distinct CDR3 sequences, with around 9.3% occurring once and the leading ten covering approximately 24%. A total of 2 million PBMCs stored at -80 degrees C provided the unsorted libraries. Input material: PBMCs. The V and J genes are TRBV28 and TRBJ1-5; D not certain. The receptor comes from a woman aged 40 to 50 in good health. The CDR3 DNA sequence: TGTGCCAGCACCGAGGGCGGAGGCCCCCAGCATTTT. Amino acid sequence: CASTEGGGPQHF.